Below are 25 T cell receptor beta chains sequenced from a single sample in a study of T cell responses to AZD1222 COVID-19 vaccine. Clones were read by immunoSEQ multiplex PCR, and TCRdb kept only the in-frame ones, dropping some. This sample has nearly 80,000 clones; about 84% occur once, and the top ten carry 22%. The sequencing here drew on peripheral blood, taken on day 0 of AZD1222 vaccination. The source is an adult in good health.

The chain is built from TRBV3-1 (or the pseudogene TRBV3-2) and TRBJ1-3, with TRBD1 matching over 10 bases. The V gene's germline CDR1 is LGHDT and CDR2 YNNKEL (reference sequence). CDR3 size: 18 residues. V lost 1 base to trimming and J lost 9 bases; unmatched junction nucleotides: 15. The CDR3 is CASSQAAVDRGTEGTIYF. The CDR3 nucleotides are TGTGCCAGCAGCCAAGCAGCCGTGGACAGGGGGACCGAGGGCACCATATATTTT.

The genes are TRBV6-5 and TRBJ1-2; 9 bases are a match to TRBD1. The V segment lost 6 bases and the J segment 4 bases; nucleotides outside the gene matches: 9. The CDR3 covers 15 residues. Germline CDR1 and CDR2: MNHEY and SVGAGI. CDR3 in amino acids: CASRTAGQGTYGYTF. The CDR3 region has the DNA TGTGCCAGCAGAACCGCGGGACAGGGTACCTATGGCTACACCTTC.

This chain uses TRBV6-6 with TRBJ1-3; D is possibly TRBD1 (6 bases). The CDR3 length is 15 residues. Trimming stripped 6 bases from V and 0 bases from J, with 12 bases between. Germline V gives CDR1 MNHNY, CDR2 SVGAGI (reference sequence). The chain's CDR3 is CASRGGQLSGNTIYF. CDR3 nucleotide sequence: TGTGCCAGCAGAGGGGGACAACTCTCTGGAAACACCATATATTTT.

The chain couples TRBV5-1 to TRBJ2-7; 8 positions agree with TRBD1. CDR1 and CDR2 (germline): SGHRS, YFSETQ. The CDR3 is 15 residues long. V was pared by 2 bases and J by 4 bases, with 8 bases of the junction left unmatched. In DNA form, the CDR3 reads TGCGCCAGCAGCTTAACCGGGACAGGCAAGTACGAGCAGTACTTC. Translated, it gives CASSLTGTGKYEQYF.

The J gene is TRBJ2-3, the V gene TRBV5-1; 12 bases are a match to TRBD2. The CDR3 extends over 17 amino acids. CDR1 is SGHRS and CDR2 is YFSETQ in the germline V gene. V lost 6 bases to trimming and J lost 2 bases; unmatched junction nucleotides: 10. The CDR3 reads CASIPGLAGSDTDTQYF. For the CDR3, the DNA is TGCGCCAGCATACCGGGACTAGCGGGCTCCGACACAGATACGCAGTATTTT. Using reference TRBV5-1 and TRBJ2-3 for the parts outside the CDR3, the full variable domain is KAGVTQTPRYLIKTRGQQVTLSCSPISGHRSVSWYQQTPGQGLQFLFEYFSETQRNKGNFPGRFSGRQFSNSRSEMNVSTLELGDSALYLCASIPGLAGSDTDTQYFGPGTRLTVL.

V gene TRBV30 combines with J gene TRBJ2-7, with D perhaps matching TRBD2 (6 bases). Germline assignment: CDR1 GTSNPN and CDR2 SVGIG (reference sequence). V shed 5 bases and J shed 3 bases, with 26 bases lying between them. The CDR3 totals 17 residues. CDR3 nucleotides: TGTGCCTGGGCGCGGGGTAGGGCTTCTACTGGGAACTACGAGCAGTACTTC. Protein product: CAWARGRASTGNYEQYF.

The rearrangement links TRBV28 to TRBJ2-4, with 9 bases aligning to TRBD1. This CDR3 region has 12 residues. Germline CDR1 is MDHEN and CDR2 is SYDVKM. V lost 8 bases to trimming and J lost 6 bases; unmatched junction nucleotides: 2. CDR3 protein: CASGTGLNIQYF. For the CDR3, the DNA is TGTGCCAGCGGGACAGGGTTAAACATTCAGTACTTC.

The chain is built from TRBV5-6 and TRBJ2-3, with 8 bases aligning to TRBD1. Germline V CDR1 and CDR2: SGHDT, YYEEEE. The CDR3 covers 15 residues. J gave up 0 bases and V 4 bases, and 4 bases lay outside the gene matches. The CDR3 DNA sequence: TGTGCCAGCAGCCCAGGGACAGGCAGCACAGATACGCAGTATTTT. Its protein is CASSPGTGSTDTQYF.

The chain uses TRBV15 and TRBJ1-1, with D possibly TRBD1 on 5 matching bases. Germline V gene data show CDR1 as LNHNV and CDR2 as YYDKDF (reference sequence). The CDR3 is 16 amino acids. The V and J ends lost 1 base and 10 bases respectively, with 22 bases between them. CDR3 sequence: CATSRGIEAGPGGAFF. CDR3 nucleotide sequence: TGTGCCACCAGCAGAGGCATCGAGGCGGGACCCGGAGGAGCTTTCTTT.

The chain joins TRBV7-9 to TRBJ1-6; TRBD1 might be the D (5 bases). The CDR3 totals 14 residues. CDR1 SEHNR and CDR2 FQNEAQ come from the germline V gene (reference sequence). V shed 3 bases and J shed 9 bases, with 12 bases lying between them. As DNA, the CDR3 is TGTGCCAGCAGCTTTGGGGGGGATGGTTCACCCCTCCACTTT. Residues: CASSFGGDGSPLHF.

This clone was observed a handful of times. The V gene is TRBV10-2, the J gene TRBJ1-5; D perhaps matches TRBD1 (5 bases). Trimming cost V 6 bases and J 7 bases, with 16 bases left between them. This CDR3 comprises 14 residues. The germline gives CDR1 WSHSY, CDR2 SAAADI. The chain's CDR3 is CASRVTAGDQPQHF. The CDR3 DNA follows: TGCGCCAGCAGGGTTACGGCGGGGGACCAGCCCCAGCATTTT.

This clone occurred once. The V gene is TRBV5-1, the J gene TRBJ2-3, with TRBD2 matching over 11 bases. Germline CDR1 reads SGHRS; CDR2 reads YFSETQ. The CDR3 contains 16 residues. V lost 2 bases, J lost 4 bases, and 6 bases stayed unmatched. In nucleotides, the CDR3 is TGCGCCAGCAGCTTTTATAGCGGGGGGGTTCCAGATACGCAGTATTTT. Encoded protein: CASSFYSGGVPDTQYF.

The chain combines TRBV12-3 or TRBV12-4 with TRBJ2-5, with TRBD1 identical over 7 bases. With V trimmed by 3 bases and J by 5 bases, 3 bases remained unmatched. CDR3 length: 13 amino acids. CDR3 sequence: CASSFTGAETQYF. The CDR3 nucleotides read TGTGCCAGCAGTTTCACAGGGGCGGAGACCCAGTACTTC.

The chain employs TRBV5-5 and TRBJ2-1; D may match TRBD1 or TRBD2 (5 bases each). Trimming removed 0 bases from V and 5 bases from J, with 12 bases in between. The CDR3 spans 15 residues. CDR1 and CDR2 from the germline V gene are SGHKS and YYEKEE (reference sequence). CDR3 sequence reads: CASSLESEGNNEQFF. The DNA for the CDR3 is TGTGCCAGCAGCTTGGAATCCGAGGGGAACAATGAGCAGTTCTTC.

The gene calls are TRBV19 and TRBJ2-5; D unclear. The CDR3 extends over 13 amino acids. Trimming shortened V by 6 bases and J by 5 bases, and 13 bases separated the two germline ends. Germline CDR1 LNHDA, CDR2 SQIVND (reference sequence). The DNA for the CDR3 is TGTGCCAGTAGAGACGGCTCCGGGGAGACCCAGTACTTC. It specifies CASRDGSGETQYF. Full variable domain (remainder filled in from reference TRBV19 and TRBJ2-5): DGGITQSPKYLFRKEGQNVTLSCEQNLNHDAMYWYRQDPGQGLRLIYYSQIVNDFQKGDIAEGYSVSREKKESFPLTVTSAQKNPTAFYLCASRDGSGETQYFGPGTRLLVL.

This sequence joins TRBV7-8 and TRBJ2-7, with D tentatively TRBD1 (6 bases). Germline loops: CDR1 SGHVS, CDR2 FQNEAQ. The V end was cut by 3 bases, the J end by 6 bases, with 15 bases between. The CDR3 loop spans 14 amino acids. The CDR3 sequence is CASSLDSLLSEQYF. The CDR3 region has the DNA TGTGCCAGCAGCTTGGACAGCCTCTTGAGCGAGCAGTACTTC.

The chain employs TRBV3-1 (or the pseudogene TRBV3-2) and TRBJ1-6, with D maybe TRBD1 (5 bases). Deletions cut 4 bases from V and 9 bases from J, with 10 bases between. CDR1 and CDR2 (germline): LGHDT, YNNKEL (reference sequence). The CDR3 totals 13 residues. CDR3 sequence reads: CASSRSRASPLHF. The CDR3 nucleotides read TGTGCCAGCAGCCGTAGCAGGGCTTCACCCCTCCACTTT.

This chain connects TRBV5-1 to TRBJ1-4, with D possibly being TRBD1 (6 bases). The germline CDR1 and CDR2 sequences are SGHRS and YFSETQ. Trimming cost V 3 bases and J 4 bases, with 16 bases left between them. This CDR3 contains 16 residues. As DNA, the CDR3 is TGCGCCAGCAGCTCGTCCGGGGGGGCGGGTAATGAAAAACTGTTTTTT. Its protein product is CASSSSGGAGNEKLFF.

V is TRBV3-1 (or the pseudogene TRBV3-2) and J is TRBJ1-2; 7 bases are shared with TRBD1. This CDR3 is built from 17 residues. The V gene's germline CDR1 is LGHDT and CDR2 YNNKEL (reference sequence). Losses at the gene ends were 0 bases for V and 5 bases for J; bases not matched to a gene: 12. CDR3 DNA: TGTGCCAGCAGCCAAGATGCCGGGACAGCTTTTTTTTATGGCTACACCTTC. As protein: CASSQDAGTAFFYGYTF.

In nucleotides, the CDR3 is TGCGCCAGCAGTCCGACAGGAGAATATGGCTACACCTTC. Protein: CASSPTGEYGYTF. The chain is built from TRBV10-2 and TRBJ1-2, with a possible D match to TRBD1 (6 bases). V was shortened by 5 bases and J by 5 bases, with 12 bases between the two germline ends. Per the germline V gene, CDR1 is WSHSY and CDR2 is SAAADI. The CDR3 is 13 amino acids.

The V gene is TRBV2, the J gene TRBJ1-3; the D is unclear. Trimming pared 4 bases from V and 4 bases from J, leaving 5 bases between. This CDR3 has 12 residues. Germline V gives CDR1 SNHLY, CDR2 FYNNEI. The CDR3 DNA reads TGTGCCAGCAGTGGAACAGGAAACACCATATATTTT. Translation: CASSGTGNTIYF. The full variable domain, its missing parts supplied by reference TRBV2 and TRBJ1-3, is EPEVTQTPSHQVTQMGQEVILRCVPISNHLYFYWYRQILGQKVEFLVSFYNNEISEKSEIFDDQFSVERPDGSNFTLKIRSTKLEDSAMYFCASSGTGNTIYFGEGSWLTVV.

The CDR3 is CASSEIQNGEQYF. The CDR3 DNA reads as TGTGCCAGCAGTGAAATACAGAACGGCGAGCAGTACTTC. This chain connects TRBV2 to TRBJ2-7; D is unresolved. CDR1 is SNHLY and CDR2 is FYNNEI in the germline V gene. This CDR3 region has 13 residues. With 2 bases removed from V and 6 bases from J, the gap between germline ends came to 11 bases.

The CDR3 protein is CAISTPSGGHEKLFF. The CDR3 DNA reads as TGTGCCATCTCGACCCCGTCAGGGGGCCACGAAAAACTGTTTTTT. V is TRBV10-3 and J is TRBJ1-4; 8 nucleotides agree with TRBD1. In germline, CDR1 is ENHRY, CDR2 SYGVKD. The V and J ends lost 8 bases and 8 bases, in that order; junction bases with no gene match: 13. The CDR3 covers 15 residues.

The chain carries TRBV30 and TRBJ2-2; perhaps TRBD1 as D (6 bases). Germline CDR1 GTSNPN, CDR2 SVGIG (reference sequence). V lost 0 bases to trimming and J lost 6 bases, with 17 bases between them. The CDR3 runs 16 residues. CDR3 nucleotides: TGTGCCTGGAGTGTAAACCAGGGGCGAAGGGCCGGGGAGCTGTTTTTT. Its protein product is CAWSVNQGRRAGELFF.

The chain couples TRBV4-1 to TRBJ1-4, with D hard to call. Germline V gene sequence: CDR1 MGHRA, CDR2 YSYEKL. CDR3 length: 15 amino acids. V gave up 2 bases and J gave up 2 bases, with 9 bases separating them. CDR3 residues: CASSQKDRTNEKLFF. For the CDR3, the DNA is TGCGCCAGCAGCCAAAAGGACCGGACTAATGAAAAACTGTTTTTT.